This T cell receptor (beta chain) was identified in a study of T cell repertoires in cytomegalovirus infection. From the reads, TCRdb called clonotypes with MiXCR, one entry per CDR3 protein. This table has almost 300,000 distinct CDR3 sequences, around 10% appearing once. This clonotype was detected only a few times. CDR3 size: 14 residues. Per the germline V gene, CDR1 is SEHNR and CDR2 is FQNEAQ (reference sequence). Trimming pared 7 bases from V and 4 bases from J, leaving 16 bases between. This chain links TRBV7-9 with TRBJ1-1; D is perhaps TRBD1 (6 bases). Input material: PBMCs. This receptor was obtained from a human donor in good health (CMV status not recorded). Some clones in this sample may be carry-over from other donors' samples. Here the CDR3 DNA reads TGTGCCAGCAACTTGGACAGTGAGGGCACTGAAGCTTTCTTT. Translated: CASNLDSEGTEAFF.